This paragraph covers one TCR beta chain sequence. Its antigen is as yet unknown. This specimen comes from a study of T-cell memory formation after mild COVID-19. The study, taken as a whole, reports: CD4/CD8 balance held among clones contracting day 15 to 85, and later expanders leaned CD4+. Among CD4+ contracting clones, most were CM and EM, and CD8+ ones EMRA. Some clones that responded turned up in pre-infection memory, which suggests that cross-reactive memory joined in.

With constant-segment primers, 5'RACE yielded cDNA libraries of TCR alpha and TCR beta that carried sample barcodes and UMIs. TCRdb passed the 5' RACE reads through MiXCR, listing each CDR3 protein once. Of about 140,000 distinct CDR3 sequences in the sample, around 27% were seen once. This sequence originates from an adult woman who had mild COVID-19 (a few samples of this study predate the infection). Cell type and time point are not known. Specimen: PBMCs or a T cell subset sorted from them (not recorded which).

For the CDR3, the DNA is TGTGCCAGCAGTCTAGGGAGGAGTGAAGCTTTCTTT. This gives the protein CASSLGRSEAFF. V gene TRBV6-2 or TRBV6-3 combines with J gene TRBJ1-1; D not resolved. From germline, CDR1 is MNHEY and CDR2 SVGEGT. CDR3 size: 12 residues. V was clipped by 5 bases and J by 7 bases, with 11 bases between them.